These 26 T cell receptor beta chains originate from one sample sequenced in a study of cytotoxic CD8 clonotypes in ibrutinib-treated CLL. Sequencing was performed with immunoSEQ multiplex PCR; in TCRdb, only in-frame clones are kept and a portion is missing. The sample has approximately 70,000 clones; 80% are singletons. This sample comprised PBMCs, obtained at disease progression, from a patient treated with ibrutinib. Source of these receptors: a human donor with chronic lymphocytic leukemia.

This chain uses TRBV11-2 with TRBJ2-1, with 7 positions matching TRBD2. CDR3 size: 14 residues. Germline CDR1 reads SGHAT; CDR2 reads FQNNGV. V lost 1 base to trimming and J lost 3 bases; unmatched junction nucleotides: 0. The CDR3 loop is CASSLAGGYNEQFF. CDR3 DNA sequence: TGTGCCAGCAGCTTAGCGGGGGGCTACAATGAGCAGTTCTTC.

J is TRBJ2-1 and V is TRBV4-1; 10 bases fit TRBD2. The CDR3 is 15 amino acids. J was trimmed by 7 bases and V by 4 bases; bases with no gene match: 7. CDR1 is MGHRA and CDR2 is YSYEKL in the germline V gene. The DNA of the CDR3 is TGCGCCAGCAGCCCTAACCTAGCGGGAGTTAATGAGCAGTTCTTC. Translation: CASSPNLAGVNEQFF.

The chain employs TRBV5-5 and TRBJ2-7; D not resolved. CDR1 and CDR2 (germline): SGHKS, YYEKEE (reference sequence). CDR3 length equals 13 residues. The V end lost 5 bases, the J end lost 4 bases, and 13 bases lay between the germline ends. CDR3 sequence: CASSFADRYEQYF. CDR3 bases: TGTGCCAGCAGTTTTGCGGACCGATACGAGCAGTACTTC.

The V and J genes are TRBV29-1 and TRBJ2-7, with D unclear. The CDR3 has 13 amino acids. V lost 7 bases, J lost 3 bases, and 16 bases lay in between. Germline V lookup: CDR1 SQVTM, CDR2 ANQGSEA. CDR3: CSAGSGLGYEQYF. The CDR3 nucleotides are TGCAGCGCTGGGTCAGGCTTGGGCTACGAGCAGTACTTC.

This chain connects TRBV15 to TRBJ2-7; TRBD1 agrees at 11 bases. This CDR3 comprises 16 residues. The J segment lost 6 bases and the V segment lost 0 bases, leaving 7 bases of the junction unmatched. Germline assignment: CDR1 LNHNV and CDR2 YYDKDF (reference sequence). CDR3 sequence (DNA): TGTGCCACCAGCAGAGAGATAGGGACAGGGGGTGGCGAGCAGTACTTC. It yields the protein CATSREIGTGGGEQYF.

V gene TRBV6-1 combines with J gene TRBJ1-2; 9 nucleotides match TRBD1. Germline CDR1 is MNHNS and CDR2 is SASEGT. The CDR3 loop spans 13 amino acids. J gave up 6 bases and V 6 bases, and 5 bases lay outside the gene matches. DNA for the CDR3: TGTGCCAGCAGATTGACAGGGGGGGATGGCTACACCTTC. Its protein is CASRLTGGDGYTF.

DNA of the CDR3: TGTGCCAGCAGTGAAGCGGGGGGCAGAAATGAAAAACTGTTTTTT. It yields the protein CASSEAGGRNEKLFF. The chain joins TRBV6-1 to TRBJ1-4; possible D gene TRBD1, 6 bases. Germline V gene lookup returns CDR1 MNHNS and CDR2 SASEGT. The CDR3 is 15 amino acids. Trimming removed 0 bases at V and 5 bases at J, with 10 bases between.

The V gene is TRBV7-9, the J gene TRBJ1-5; 7 nucleotides align to TRBD1. This CDR3 region has 15 residues. V lost 3 bases and J lost 8; bases outside the gene matches: 10. Looked up from germline, CDR1 is SEHNR and CDR2 is FQNEAQ (reference sequence). CDR3 DNA: TGTGCCAGCAGCTTTTACAGGGACAGCGTAGAGCCCCAGCATTTT. Translated, it gives CASSFYRDSVEPQHF.

This chain connects TRBV18 to TRBJ1-2; a weak D match, TRBD1 (5 bases). CDR3 length equals 13 residues. Germline V gene lookup returns CDR1 KGHSH and CDR2 LQKENI. The V end lost 2 bases, the J end lost 4 bases, and 8 bases lay between the germline ends. The CDR3 DNA is TGTGCCAGCTCACCAGACGGGACCTATGGCTACACCTTC. Translating it yields CASSPDGTYGYTF.

The CDR3 DNA reads TGCGCCAGCAGCCAAGAAGCGGGAGGGGTTTATACGCAGTATTTT. Protein: CASSQEAGGVYTQYF. This sequence joins TRBV4-1 and TRBJ2-3; 10 positions match TRBD2. Germline CDR1 is MGHRA and CDR2 is YSYEKL. With V trimmed by 0 bases and J by 7 bases, 4 bases remained unmatched. The CDR3 consists of 15 residues.

Note on this clone: One end of the junction does not line up with germline, which may come from a read error. The rearrangement links TRBV5-1 to TRBJ1-6; TRBD1 might be the D (5 bases). Germline CDR1 reads SGHRS; CDR2 reads YFSETQ. The CDR3 spans 15 residues. The CDR3 region has the DNA TGCGCCAGCAGCTTGGCCGGGACGCCTAATTTACCCCTCCACTTT. It is translated as CASSLAGTPNLPLHF.

This chain joins TRBV25-1 and TRBJ1-2; D remains unclear. CDR1 and CDR2 from the germline V gene are MGHDK and SYGVNS. CDR3 size: 14 residues. The germline V and J ends were trimmed by 5 bases and 4 bases, with 14 bases remaining between them. The CDR3 is CASSSHVGSYGYTF. CDR3 nucleotide sequence: TGTGCCAGCAGTAGTCACGTGGGATCCTATGGCTACACCTTC.

V is TRBV4-1 and J is TRBJ2-7; 12 nucleotides match TRBD2. This CDR3 is built from 16 residues. Germline loops: CDR1 MGHRA, CDR2 YSYEKL. The V segment lost 2 bases and the J segment 3 bases; nucleotides outside the gene matches: 5. CDR3 sequence (DNA): TGCGCCAGCAGCCAACCGACTAGCGGGAGATTCTACGAGCAGTACTTC. It yields the protein CASSQPTSGRFYEQYF.

The rearrangement joins TRBV10-3 to TRBJ1-4; D gene uncertain. CDR1 is ENHRY, CDR2 SYGVKD, per germline. The CDR3 extends over 14 amino acids. The V gene lost 3 bases and the J gene lost 7 bases, with 12 bases spanning the gap. CDR3 region: CAISDPNSGEKLFF. The CDR3 nucleotides read TGTGCCATCAGTGACCCAAACTCGGGTGAAAAACTGTTTTTT.

J is TRBJ2-1 and V is TRBV5-1; perhaps TRBD2 as D (6 bases). V shed 4 bases and J shed 4 bases, with 18 bases lying between them. Germline V gene sequence: CDR1 SGHRS, CDR2 YFSETQ. The CDR3 extends over 16 amino acids. CDR3 coding DNA: TGCGCCAGCAGCATGAGGACTACCCTTTCGTACAATGAGCAGTTCTTC. This encodes CASSMRTTLSYNEQFF.

V usage is TRBV18 and J usage is TRBJ1-2, with D uncertain. The CDR3 has 14 amino acids. V was trimmed by 6 bases and J by 5 bases, leaving 16 bases between them. Germline V gene lookup returns CDR1 KGHSH and CDR2 LQKENI. Written as DNA, the CDR3 is TGTGCCAGCTCCCCTGGTCGGGAGCGTTATGGCTACACCTTC. This encodes CASSPGRERYGYTF.

V gene TRBV2 combines with J gene TRBJ2-2; no definite D call. V lost 6 bases, J lost 1 base, and 12 bases lay in between. The CDR3 length is 15 residues. Germline V lookup: CDR1 SNHLY, CDR2 FYNNEI. The CDR3 loop is CASRADRRNTGELFF. In DNA form, the CDR3 reads TGTGCCAGCAGGGCGGACCGTCGGAACACCGGGGAGCTGTTTTTT. The full variable domain, in which reference TRBV2 and TRBJ2-2 provide the parts outside the CDR3, is EPEVTQTPSHQVTQMGQEVILRCVPISNHLYFYWYRQILGQKVEFLVSFYNNEISEKSEIFDDQFSVERPDGSNFTLKIRSTKLEDSAMYFCASRADRRNTGELFFGEGSRLTVL.

The chain's CDR3 is CASSQDGYTEAFF. In nucleotides, the CDR3 is TGCGCCAGCAGCCAAGACGGTTACACTGAAGCTTTCTTT. The chain joins TRBV4-1 to TRBJ1-1; no reliable D call. The V gene's germline CDR1 is MGHRA and CDR2 YSYEKL. Trimming pared 0 bases from V and 3 bases from J, leaving 5 bases between. This CDR3 comprises 13 residues.

V is TRBV19 and J is TRBJ1-4; D may be TRBD1 (6 bases). The CDR3 loop spans 14 amino acids. V lost 7 bases to trimming and J lost 5 bases, with 14 bases between them. Looked up from germline, CDR1 is LNHDA and CDR2 is SQIVND (reference sequence). Here the CDR3 DNA reads TGTGCCAGTACGGACCGGACAGAGAATGAAAAACTGTTTTTT. Translation gives CASTDRTENEKLFF.

CDR3 nucleotides: TGCGCCAGCAGCCCTTCCTTTGTAACAGGGTTAGAGACCCAGTACTTC. Translated: CASSPSFVTGLETQYF. This chain uses TRBV5-1 with TRBJ2-5; the D gene is possibly TRBD1 (6 bases). Trimming left V 4 bases short and J 4 bases short, with 20 bases between. Germline V gene sequence: CDR1 SGHRS, CDR2 YFSETQ. The CDR3 length is 16 residues.

The J gene is TRBJ2-7, the V gene TRBV4-1; D uncertain. This CDR3 is 14 amino acids long. Germline CDR1 reads MGHRA; CDR2 reads YSYEKL. Trimming shortened V by 1 base and J by 0 bases, and 7 bases separated the two germline ends. This chain's CDR3 is CASSQVYSSYEQYF. DNA of the CDR3: TGCGCCAGCAGCCAAGTCTACAGCTCCTACGAGCAGTACTTC.

Here the CDR3 DNA reads TGTGCCAGCAGTGAAATGGGACTAGCGCACACAGATACGCAGTATTTT. This sequence encodes CASSEMGLAHTDTQYF. This chain joins TRBV2 and TRBJ2-3; 10 bases align to TRBD2. The CDR3 totals 16 residues. CDR1 SNHLY and CDR2 FYNNEI come from the germline V gene. V lost 2 bases, J lost 2 bases, and 4 bases stayed unmatched. The complete variable domain, with remaining parts taken from reference TRBV2 and TRBJ2-3, reads EPEVTQTPSHQVTQMGQEVILRCVPISNHLYFYWYRQILGQKVEFLVSFYNNEISEKSEIFDDQFSVERPDGSNFTLKIRSTKLEDSAMYFCASSEMGLAHTDTQYFGPGTRLTVL.

This clone appeared once. The J gene is TRBJ2-7, the V gene TRBV27; 8 bases are a match to TRBD1. Germline V lookup: CDR1 MNHEY, CDR2 SMNVEV (reference sequence). The ends lost 6 bases at V and 4 bases at J; junction bases unmatched: 8. The CDR3 is 14 amino acids. CDR3 in DNA: TGTGCCAGCAGATCGGGACAGGTCGTATACGAGCAGTACTTC. Protein product: CASRSGQVVYEQYF.

The V call is TRBV4-1, the J call TRBJ2-5, with unresolved D. V gave up 2 bases and J gave up 5 bases, with 12 bases separating them. There are 14 residues in the CDR3. Germline CDR1 and CDR2: MGHRA and YSYEKL. DNA for the CDR3: TGCGCCAGCAGCCAACAAGCCCTCCGGGAGACCCAGTACTTC. Amino acids: CASSQQALRETQYF.

The chain combines TRBV19 with TRBJ1-6, with D possibly being TRBD1 (6 bases). V gave up 9 bases and J gave up 8 bases, with 23 bases separating them. This CDR3 contains 16 residues. The germline gives CDR1 LNHDA, CDR2 SQIVND (reference sequence). CDR3 residues: CARPRLGATVDSPLHF. CDR3 nucleotides: TGTGCCAGACCGCGCCTGGGGGCAACAGTGGATTCACCCCTCCACTTT.

The rearrangement links TRBV5-1 to TRBJ1-1; no clear D. CDR1 SGHRS and CDR2 YFSETQ come from the germline V gene. Trimming removed 0 bases from V and 4 bases from J, with 4 bases in between. The CDR3 runs to 12 residues. The CDR3 sequence: CASSLGSTEAFF. The DNA of the CDR3 is TGCGCCAGCAGCTTGGGGTCCACTGAAGCTTTCTTT.